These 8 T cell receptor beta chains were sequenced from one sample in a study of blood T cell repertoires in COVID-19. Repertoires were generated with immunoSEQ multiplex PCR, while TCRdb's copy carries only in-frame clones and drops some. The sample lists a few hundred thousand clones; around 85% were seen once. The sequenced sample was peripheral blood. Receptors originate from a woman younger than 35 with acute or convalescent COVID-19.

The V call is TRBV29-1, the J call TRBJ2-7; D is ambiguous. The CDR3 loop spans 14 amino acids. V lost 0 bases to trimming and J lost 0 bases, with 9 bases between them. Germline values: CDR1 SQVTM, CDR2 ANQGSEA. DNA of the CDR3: TGCAGCGTTGAAGACAGTTCAAGCTCCTACGAGCAGTACTTC. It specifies CSVEDSSSSYEQYF.

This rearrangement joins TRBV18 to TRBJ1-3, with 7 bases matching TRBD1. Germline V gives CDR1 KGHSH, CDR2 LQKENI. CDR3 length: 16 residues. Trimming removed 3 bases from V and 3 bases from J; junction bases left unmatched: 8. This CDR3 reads CASSPSFRGLGNTIYF. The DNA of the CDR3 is TGTGCCAGCTCACCCTCTTTTAGGGGGCTTGGAAACACCATATATTTT.

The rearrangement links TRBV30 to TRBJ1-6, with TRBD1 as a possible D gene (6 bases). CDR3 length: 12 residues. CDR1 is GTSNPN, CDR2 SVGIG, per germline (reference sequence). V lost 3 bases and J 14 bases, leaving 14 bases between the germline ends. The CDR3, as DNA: TGTGCCTGGAGCCCGGATCGGACAGCCCTCCACTTT. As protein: CAWSPDRTALHF.

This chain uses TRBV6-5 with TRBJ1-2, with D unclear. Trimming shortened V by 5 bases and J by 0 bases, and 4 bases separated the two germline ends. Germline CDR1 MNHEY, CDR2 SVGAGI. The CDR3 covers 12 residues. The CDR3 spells CASSTANYGYTF. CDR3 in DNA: TGTGCCAGCAGTACAGCTAACTATGGCTACACCTTC.

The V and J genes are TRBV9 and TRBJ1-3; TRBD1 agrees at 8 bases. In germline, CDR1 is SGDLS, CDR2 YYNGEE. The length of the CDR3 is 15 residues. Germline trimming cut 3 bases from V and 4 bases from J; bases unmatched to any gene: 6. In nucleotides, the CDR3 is TGTGCCAGCAGCGGAGTAACAGGGGGAGGAAACACCATATATTTT. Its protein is CASSGVTGGGNTIYF.

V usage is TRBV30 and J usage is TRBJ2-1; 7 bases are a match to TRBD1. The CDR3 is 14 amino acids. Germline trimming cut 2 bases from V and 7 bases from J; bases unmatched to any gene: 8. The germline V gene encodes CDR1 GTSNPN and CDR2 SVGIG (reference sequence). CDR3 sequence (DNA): TGTGCCTGGAGTCGAGGGGGCCAGGGTAATGAGCAGTTCTTC. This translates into CAWSRGGQGNEQFF. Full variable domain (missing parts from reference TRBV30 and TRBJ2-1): SQTIHQWPATLVQPVGSPLSLECTVEGTSNPNLYWYRQAAGRGLQLLFYSVGIGQISSEVPQNLSASRPQDRQFILSSKKLLLSDSGFYLCAWSRGGQGNEQFFGPGTRLTVL.

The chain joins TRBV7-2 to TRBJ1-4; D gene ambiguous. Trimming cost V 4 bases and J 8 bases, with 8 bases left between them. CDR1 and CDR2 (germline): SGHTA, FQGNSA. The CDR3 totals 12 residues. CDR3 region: CASSSYSEKLFF. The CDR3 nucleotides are TGTGCCAGCAGCTCGTACAGCGAAAAACTGTTTTTT.

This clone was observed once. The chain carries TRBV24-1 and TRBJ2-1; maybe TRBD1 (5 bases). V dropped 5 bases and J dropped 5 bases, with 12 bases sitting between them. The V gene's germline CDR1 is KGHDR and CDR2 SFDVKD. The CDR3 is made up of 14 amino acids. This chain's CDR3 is CATSGQGENNEQFF. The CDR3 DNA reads TGTGCCACCAGTGGGCAGGGTGAAAACAATGAGCAGTTCTTC.